The next 2 T cell receptor beta chains were all read from a single sample in a study of cytomegalovirus exposure and HLA in healthy donors. It was with 60 Vbeta and 13 Jbeta primers that the PCR ran. Generated by immunoSEQ multiplex PCR, the TCRdb table keeps only in-frame clones and is missing some. The sample has 170,000 or so clones; 80% are singletons. Sequencing was carried out using PBMCs. All receptors derive from a man aged 25 to 45 in good health and CMV-seropositive.

The rearrangement uses TRBV5-1 and TRBJ2-3, with D perhaps matching TRBD1 (5 bases). CDR1 is SGHRS and CDR2 is YFSETQ in the germline V gene. Trimming stripped 5 bases from V and 2 bases from J, with 9 bases between. This CDR3 is 13 amino acids long. CDR3 nucleotide sequence: TGCGCCAGCAGGCAGGGCTTCACAGATACGCAGTATTTT. Encoded protein: CASRQGFTDTQYF. Variable domain in full (rest from reference TRBV5-1 and TRBJ2-3): KAGVTQTPRYLIKTRGQQVTLSCSPISGHRSVSWYQQTPGQGLQFLFEYFSETQRNKGNFPGRFSGRQFSNSRSEMNVSTLELGDSALYLCASRQGFTDTQYFGPGTRLTVL.

The genes are TRBV18 and TRBJ2-7; 9 bases align to TRBD1. Unmatched junction bases numbered 6, after V lost 2 bases and J lost 4 bases. Germline CDR1 KGHSH, CDR2 LQKENI. The CDR3 sequence is 15 residues long. CDR3 amino acids: CASSPTGQGKYEQYF. CDR3 bases: TGTGCCAGCTCACCAACGGGACAGGGAAAATACGAGCAGTACTTC.